This paragraph reports one TCR beta chain. What it recognizes is unknown. A read error may explain this, as a much larger clone is one base away. This sample was included in a study of breast tumors, draining lymph nodes, adjacent tissues. Via MiXCR, TCRdb re-called the multiplex PCR reads, giving one row per CDR3 protein. Of under 350,000 distinct CDR3 sequences listed, around 30% are singletons. The V segment lost 4 bases and the J segment 4 bases; nucleotides outside the gene matches: 13. Per germline, CDR1 DFQATT and CDR2 SNEGSKA (reference sequence). The CDR3 is made up of 16 amino acids. Whole-study findings and limits: The lymph node origin of tumor T cells was framed as consistent with a hypothesis, not demonstrated. Compared with lymph nodes, tumors were less diverse; compared with nontumor tissue, more. Data fit most tumor T cells coming from lymph node, expanding in tumor.

Breast cancer patients provided tissue from their axillary draining lymph nodes. This clonotype was sampled from a female donor with breast cancer. Some clones in this sample may be carry-over from other donors' samples. The sample consisted of axillary lymph node tissue. The rearrangement uses TRBV20-1 and TRBJ1-2; 9 bases agree with TRBD1. For the CDR3, the DNA is TGCAGTGCTAAACCCCCCGGACAGGGGACTATCTATGGCTACACCTTC. It is translated as CSAKPPGQGTIYGYTF.